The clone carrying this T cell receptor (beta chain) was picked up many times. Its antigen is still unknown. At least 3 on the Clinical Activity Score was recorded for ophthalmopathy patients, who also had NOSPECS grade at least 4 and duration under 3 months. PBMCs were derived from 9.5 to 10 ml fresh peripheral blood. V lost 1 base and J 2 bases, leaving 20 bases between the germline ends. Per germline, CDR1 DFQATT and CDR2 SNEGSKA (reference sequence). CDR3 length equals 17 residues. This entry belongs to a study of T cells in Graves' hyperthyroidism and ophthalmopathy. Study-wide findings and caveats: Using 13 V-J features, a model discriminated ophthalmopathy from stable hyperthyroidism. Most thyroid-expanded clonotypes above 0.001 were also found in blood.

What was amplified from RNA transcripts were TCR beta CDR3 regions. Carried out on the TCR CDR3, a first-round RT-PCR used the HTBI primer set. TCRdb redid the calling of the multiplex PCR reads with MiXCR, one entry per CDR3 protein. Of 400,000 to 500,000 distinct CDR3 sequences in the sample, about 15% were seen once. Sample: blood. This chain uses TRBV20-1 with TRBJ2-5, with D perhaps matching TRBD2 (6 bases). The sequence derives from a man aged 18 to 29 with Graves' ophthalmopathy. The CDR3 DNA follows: TGCAGTGCTAGAGGGGGAGGATCTTTGGAGCCTCAAGAGACCCAGTACTTC. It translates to CSARGGGSLEPQETQYF.